These 11 T cell receptor beta chains were sequenced from one sample in a study of blood T cell repertoires in COVID-19. The repertoire was sequenced with immunoSEQ multiplex PCR; TCRdb's copy has only in-frame clones and lacks some. The sample includes around 27,000 clones, around 95% of them seen just once. The sequenced material came from peripheral blood. These receptors were obtained from a human donor with active COVID-19. The donor label of this sample is uncertain.

V usage is TRBV4-2 and J usage is TRBJ2-5, with D possibly matching TRBD1 (5 bases). Germline-derived CDR1 and CDR2 are LGHNA and YNFKEQ. The CDR3 runs to 14 residues. The V end lost 5 bases, the J end lost 1 base, and 11 bases lay between the germline ends. CDR3 residues: CASSSTATQETQYF. The CDR3 region has the DNA TGTGCCAGCAGCTCGACAGCCACCCAAGAGACCCAGTACTTC.

The rearrangement uses TRBV9 and TRBJ2-7, with 7 bases aligning to TRBD2. The CDR3 has 14 residues. With 6 bases clipped from V and 2 bases from J, the junction kept 8 bases outside the gene matches. Germline assignment: CDR1 SGDLS and CDR2 YYNGEE. The CDR3 spells CASTRGGSPYEQYF. CDR3 nucleotide sequence: TGTGCCAGCACACGGGGCGGGAGCCCCTACGAGCAGTACTTC. Complete variable domain (other parts from reference TRBV9 and TRBJ2-7): DSGVTQTPKHLITATGQRVTLRCSPRSGDLSVYWYQQSLDQGLQFLIQYYNGEERAKGNILERFSAQQFPDLHSELNLSSLELGDSALYFCASTRGGSPYEQYFGPGTRLTVT.

The V gene is TRBV19, the J gene TRBJ1-6; TRBD1 might be the D (5 bases). V was cut by 4 bases and J by 0 bases, with 13 bases left in between. CDR3 length: 17 residues. Germline values: CDR1 LNHDA, CDR2 SQIVND (reference sequence). The CDR3 loop is CASSKDTQSSYNSPLHF. The CDR3 DNA reads TGTGCCAGTAGTAAGGACACACAAAGCTCCTATAATTCACCCCTCCACTTT. Full variable domain (rest looked up from reference TRBV19 and TRBJ1-6): DGGITQSPKYLFRKEGQNVTLSCEQNLNHDAMYWYRQDPGQGLRLIYYSQIVNDFQKGDIAEGYSVSREKKESFPLTVTSAQKNPTAFYLCASSKDTQSSYNSPLHFGNGTRLTVT.

This chain uses TRBV5-4 with TRBJ2-5, with 9 bases fitting TRBD1. The CDR3 has 18 residues. Germline values: CDR1 SGHNT, CDR2 YYREEE (reference sequence). J lost 2 bases, V lost 4 bases, and 15 bases had no gene match. The CDR3 nucleotides read TGTGCCAGCAGCCCGGGACCGTCACAGGGGGCGCTTCAAGAGACCCAGTACTTC. It specifies CASSPGPSQGALQETQYF.

This rearrangement joins TRBV13 to TRBJ1-1; the D gene is possibly TRBD1 (5 bases). Germline loops: CDR1 PRHDT, CDR2 FYEKMQ (reference sequence). The CDR3 contains 16 residues. Trimming took off 2 bases at V and 3 bases at J, with 16 bases between the two ends. The CDR3, as DNA: TGTGCCAGCAGCTTATCGGACCAAGGGGCCGACACTGAAGCTTTCTTT. Its translation: CASSLSDQGADTEAFF.

The V gene is TRBV4-1, the J gene TRBJ1-1, with D perhaps matching TRBD1 (6 bases). With 0 bases removed from V and 0 bases from J, the gap between germline ends came to 14 bases. This CDR3 spans 17 amino acids. The V gene's germline CDR1 is MGHRA and CDR2 YSYEKL. The CDR3 region is CASSQDRGKLMNTEAFF. The CDR3 DNA is TGCGCCAGCAGCCAAGATAGGGGGAAACTCATGAACACTGAAGCTTTCTTT.

The chain recombines TRBV7-6 with TRBJ2-5, with TRBD2 identical over 7 bases. Germline CDR1 reads SGHVS; CDR2 reads FNYEAQ. This CDR3 spans 13 amino acids. V trimming: 5 bases; J trimming: 7 bases; junction bases outside the gene matches: 7. The CDR3 coding sequence is TGTGCCAGCAGCCCTCAGGGCGGGGGGACCCAGTACTTC. It is translated as CASSPQGGGTQYF.

V gene TRBV29-1 combines with J gene TRBJ2-7; TRBD1 might be the D (6 bases). The germline CDR1 and CDR2 sequences are SQVTM and ANQGSEA. Trimming took off 1 base at V and 3 bases at J, with 10 bases between the two ends. The CDR3 sequence is 13 residues long. This CDR3 reads CSVEGRRGYEQYF. The CDR3, as DNA: TGCAGCGTTGAAGGTCGCAGGGGCTACGAGCAGTACTTC.

The chain recombines TRBV6-6 with TRBJ2-5; D remains unclear. CDR3 length: 14 residues. CDR1 and CDR2 (germline): MNHNY, SVGAGI (reference sequence). V was pared by 8 bases and J by 7 bases, with 20 bases between. The DNA for the CDR3 is TGTGCCAGCTCAGACGGAACAGCCTCACGGACCCAGTACTTC. This encodes CASSDGTASRTQYF.

This clone has just one count. The chain joins TRBV7-9 to TRBJ2-3; TRBD1 might be the D (5 bases). The CDR3 contains 17 residues. V lost 4 bases to trimming and J lost 0 bases, with 17 bases between them. Germline-derived CDR1 and CDR2 are SEHNR and FQNEAQ (reference sequence). CDR3 sequence: CASSSTPAAGSTDTQYF. The CDR3 DNA reads as TGTGCCAGCAGCTCAACCCCCGCGGCAGGGAGCACAGATACGCAGTATTTT.

The gene calls are TRBV4-1 and TRBJ1-2; 8 bases line up with TRBD1. The germline V gene encodes CDR1 MGHRA and CDR2 YSYEKL. V was pared by 0 bases and J by 7 bases, with 7 bases of the junction left unmatched. The CDR3 is made up of 15 amino acids. The CDR3 bases are TGCGCCAGCAGCCAAGATTCGGACAGGGTGAGTGGCTACACCTTC. Translated, it gives CASSQDSDRVSGYTF.